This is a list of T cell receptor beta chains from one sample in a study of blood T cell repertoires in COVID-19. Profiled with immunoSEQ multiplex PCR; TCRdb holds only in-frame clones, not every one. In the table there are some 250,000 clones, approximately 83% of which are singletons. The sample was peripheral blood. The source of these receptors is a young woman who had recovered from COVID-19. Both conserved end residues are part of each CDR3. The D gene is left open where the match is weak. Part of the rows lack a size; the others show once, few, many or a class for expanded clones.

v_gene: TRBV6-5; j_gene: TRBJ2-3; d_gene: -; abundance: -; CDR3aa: CASSYGQSTDTQYF; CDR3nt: TGTGCCAGCAGCTACGGACAGAGCACAGATACGCAGTATTTT
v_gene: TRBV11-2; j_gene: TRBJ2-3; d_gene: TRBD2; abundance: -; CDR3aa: CASSPRASGGATDTQYF; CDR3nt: TGTGCCAGCAGCCCCCGCGCTAGCGGGGGGGCTACAGATACGCAGTATTTT
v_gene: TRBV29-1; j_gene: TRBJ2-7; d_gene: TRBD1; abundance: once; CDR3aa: CSANRDRGQEQYF; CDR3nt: TGCAGCGCTAACCGGGACAGGGGGCAAGAGCAGTACTTC
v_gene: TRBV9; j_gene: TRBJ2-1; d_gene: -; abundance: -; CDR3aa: CASSVGASWYNEQFF; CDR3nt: TGTGCCAGCAGCGTAGGCGCTAGTTGGTACAATGAGCAGTTCTTC
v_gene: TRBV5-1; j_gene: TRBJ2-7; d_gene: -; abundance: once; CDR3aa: CASSLSWTGGVVQYF; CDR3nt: TGCGCCAGCAGCTTGAGTTGGACAGGCGGGGTTGTGCAGTACTTC
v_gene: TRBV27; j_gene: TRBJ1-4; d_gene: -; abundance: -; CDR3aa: CASSPGFTNEKLFF; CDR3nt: TGTGCCAGCAGCCCAGGGTTTACTAATGAAAAACTGTTTTTT
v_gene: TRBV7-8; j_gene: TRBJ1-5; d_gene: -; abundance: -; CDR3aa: CASSLAGFQGNQPQHF; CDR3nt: TGTGCCAGCAGCTTAGCGGGGTTTCAGGGTAATCAGCCCCAGCATTTT
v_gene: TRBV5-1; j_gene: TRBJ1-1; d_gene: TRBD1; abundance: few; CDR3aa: CASREGANTEAFF; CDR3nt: TGCGCCAGCAGGGAGGGGGCGAACACTGAAGCTTTCTTT
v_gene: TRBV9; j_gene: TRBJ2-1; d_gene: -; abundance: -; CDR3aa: CASSETGGAYNEQFF; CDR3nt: TGTGCCAGCAGCGAGACTGGGGGGGCTTACAATGAGCAGTTCTTC
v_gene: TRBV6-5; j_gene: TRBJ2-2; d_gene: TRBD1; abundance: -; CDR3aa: CASRTGVPTGELFF; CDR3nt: TGTGCCAGCAGAACAGGGGTTCCCACCGGGGAGCTGTTTTTT
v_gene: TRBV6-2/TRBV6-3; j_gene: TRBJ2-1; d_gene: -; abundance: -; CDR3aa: CASSLRVYNEQFF; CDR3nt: TGTGCCAGCAGCCTGAGGGTCTACAATGAGCAGTTCTTC
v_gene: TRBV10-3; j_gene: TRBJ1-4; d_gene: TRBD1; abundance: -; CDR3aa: CAISGQGQGGEKLFF; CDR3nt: TGTGCCATCAGTGGACAAGGACAGGGTGGCGAAAAACTGTTTTTT
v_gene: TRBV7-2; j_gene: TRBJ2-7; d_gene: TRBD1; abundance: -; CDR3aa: CASSPPGQGYEQYF; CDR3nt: TGTGCCAGCAGCCCCCCGGGACAGGGGTACGAGCAGTACTTC
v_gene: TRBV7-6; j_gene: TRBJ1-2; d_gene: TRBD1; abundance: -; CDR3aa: CASSLDRGRGDTYGYTF; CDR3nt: TGTGCCAGCAGCTTAGACAGGGGGCGCGGGGATACCTATGGCTACACCTTC
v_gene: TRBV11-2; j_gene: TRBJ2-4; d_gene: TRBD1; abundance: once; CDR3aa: CASSPLEIPGGAKNIQYF; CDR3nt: TGTGCCAGCAGCCCTCTAGAAATCCCAGGGGGCGCCAAAAACATTCAGTACTTC
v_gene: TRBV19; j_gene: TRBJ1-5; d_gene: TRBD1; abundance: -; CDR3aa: CASSRQGSNQPQHF; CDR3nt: TGTGCCAGTAGTAGACAGGGTAGCAATCAGCCCCAGCATTTT
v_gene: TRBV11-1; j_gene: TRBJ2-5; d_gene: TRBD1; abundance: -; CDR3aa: CASSSRDRGRETQYF; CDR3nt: TGTGCCAGCAGCTCCCGGGACAGGGGGCGGGAGACCCAGTACTTC
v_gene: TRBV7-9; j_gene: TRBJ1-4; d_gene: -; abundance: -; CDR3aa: CASSLERGRVNEKLFF; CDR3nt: TGTGCCAGCAGCTTAGAACGTGGTCGGGTGAATGAAAAACTGTTTTTT
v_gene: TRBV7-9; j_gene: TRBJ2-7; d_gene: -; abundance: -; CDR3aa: CASSDPAAPLGEQYF; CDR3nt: TGTGCCAGCAGCGACCCGGCGGCCCCCCTCGGCGAGCAGTACTTC
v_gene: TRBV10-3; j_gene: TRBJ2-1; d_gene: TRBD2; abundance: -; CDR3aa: CATQAGTRINEQFF; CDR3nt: TGTGCCACTCAAGCCGGGACTAGAATAAATGAGCAGTTCTTC
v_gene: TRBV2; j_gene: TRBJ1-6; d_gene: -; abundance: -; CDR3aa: CASSVQGLNSPLHF; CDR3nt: TGTGCCAGCAGCGTACAGGGACTAAATTCACCCCTCCACTTT
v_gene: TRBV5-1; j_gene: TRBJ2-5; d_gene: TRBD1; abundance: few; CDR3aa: CASSLAPTGKETQYF; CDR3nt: TGCGCCAGCAGCTTGGCCCCGACAGGGAAGGAGACCCAGTACTTC
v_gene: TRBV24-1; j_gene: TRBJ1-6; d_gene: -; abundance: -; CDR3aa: CATRGANSPLHF; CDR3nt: TGTGCCACCAGGGGGGCCAATTCACCCCTCCACTTT
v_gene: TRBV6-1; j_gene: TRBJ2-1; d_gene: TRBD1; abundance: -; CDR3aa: CASSERTGGYNEQFF; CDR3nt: TGTGCCAGCAGTGAACGGACAGGGGGCTACAATGAGCAGTTCTTC
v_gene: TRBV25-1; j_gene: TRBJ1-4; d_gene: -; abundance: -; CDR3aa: CASFGGADEKLFF; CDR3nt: TGTGCCAGCTTTGGAGGGGCCGATGAAAAACTGTTTTTT
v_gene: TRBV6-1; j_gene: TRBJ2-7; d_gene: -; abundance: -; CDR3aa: CASSDVRGGEQYF; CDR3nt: TGTGCCAGCAGTGATGTTAGGGGGGGAGAGCAGTACTTC
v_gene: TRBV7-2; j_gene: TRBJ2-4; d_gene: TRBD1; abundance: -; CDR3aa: CASSLVGQGAIRNIQYF; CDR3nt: TGTGCCAGCAGCTTAGTAGGGCAGGGGGCAATCAGAAACATTCAGTACTTC
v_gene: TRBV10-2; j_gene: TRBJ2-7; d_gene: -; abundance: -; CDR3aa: CASRFPGASYEQYF; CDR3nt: TGCGCCAGCAGATTCCCCGGTGCGTCCTACGAGCAGTACTTC
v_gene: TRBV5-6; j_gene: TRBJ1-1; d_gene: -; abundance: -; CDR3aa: CASSRLRGLEAFF; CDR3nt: TGTGCCAGCAGCAGATTACGAGGTTTGGAAGCTTTCTTT
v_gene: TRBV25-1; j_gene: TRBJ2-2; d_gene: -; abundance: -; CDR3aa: CASGRDIGELFF; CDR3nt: TGTGCCAGCGGTCGGGACATCGGGGAGCTGTTTTTT
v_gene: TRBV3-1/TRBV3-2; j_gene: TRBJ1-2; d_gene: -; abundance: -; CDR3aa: CASSQTGEANYGYTF; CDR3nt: TGTGCCAGCAGCCAGACCGGGGAAGCTAACTATGGCTACACCTTC
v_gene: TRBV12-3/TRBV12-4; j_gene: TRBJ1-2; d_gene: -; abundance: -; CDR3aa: CASSPDSYGYTF; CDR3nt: TGTGCCAGCAGTCCGGACAGCTATGGCTACACCTTC
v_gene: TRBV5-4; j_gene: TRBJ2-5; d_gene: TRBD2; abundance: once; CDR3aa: CASSLGLAGETQYF; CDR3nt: TGTGCCAGCAGCCTCGGACTAGCCGGGGAGACCCAGTACTTC
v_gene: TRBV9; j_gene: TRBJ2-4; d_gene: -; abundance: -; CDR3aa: CASSPGGDVNIQYF; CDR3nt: TGTGCCAGCAGCCCAGGCGGGGATGTCAACATTCAGTACTTC
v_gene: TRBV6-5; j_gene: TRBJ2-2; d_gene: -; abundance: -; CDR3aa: CASSYSWTKAGELFF; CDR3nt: TGTGCCAGCAGTTACTCGTGGACAAAGGCCGGGGAGCTGTTTTTT
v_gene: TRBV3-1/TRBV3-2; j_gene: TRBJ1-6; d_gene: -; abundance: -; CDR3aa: CASSQVGATYNSPLHF; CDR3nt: TGTGCCAGCAGCCAAGTGGGGGCAACTTATAATTCACCCCTCCACTTT
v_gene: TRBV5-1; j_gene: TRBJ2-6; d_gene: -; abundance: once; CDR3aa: CASSAGRGANVLTF; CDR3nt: TGCGCCAGCAGCGCGGGACGTGGGGCCAACGTCCTGACTTTC
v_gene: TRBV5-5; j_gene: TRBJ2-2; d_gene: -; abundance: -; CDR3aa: CASSLVTDTGELFF; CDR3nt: TGTGCCAGCAGCTTGGTGACAGACACCGGGGAGCTGTTTTTT
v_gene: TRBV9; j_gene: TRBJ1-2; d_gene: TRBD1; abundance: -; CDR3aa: CASSGTGVPDYGYTF; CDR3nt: TGTGCCAGCAGCGGCACAGGGGTTCCGGACTATGGCTACACCTTC
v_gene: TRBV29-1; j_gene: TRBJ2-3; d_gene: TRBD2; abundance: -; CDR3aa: CSVQSGLAGSTDTQYF; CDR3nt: TGCAGCGTCCAATCAGGACTAGCGGGGAGCACAGATACGCAGTATTTT
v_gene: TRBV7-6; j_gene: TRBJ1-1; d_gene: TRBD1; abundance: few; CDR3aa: CASSLASTGLSTEAFF; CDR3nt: TGTGCCAGCAGCTTAGCCTCGACAGGGTTGAGCACTGAAGCTTTCTTT
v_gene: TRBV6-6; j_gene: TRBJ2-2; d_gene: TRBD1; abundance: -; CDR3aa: CASRPPTGGDTGELFF; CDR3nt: TGTGCCAGCAGACCTCCGACAGGGGGTGACACCGGGGAGCTGTTTTTT
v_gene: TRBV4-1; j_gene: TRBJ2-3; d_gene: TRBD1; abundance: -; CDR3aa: CASSRTQGSGTDTQYF; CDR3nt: TGCGCCAGCAGCCGGACACAGGGGTCTGGCACAGATACGCAGTATTTT
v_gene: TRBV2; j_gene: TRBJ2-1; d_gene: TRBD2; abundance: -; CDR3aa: CATKMGGGNYNEQFF; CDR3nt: TGTGCCACCAAAATGGGGGGGGGTAACTACAATGAGCAGTTCTTC
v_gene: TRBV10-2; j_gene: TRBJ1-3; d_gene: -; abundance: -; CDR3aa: CASSLGGSAGNTIYF; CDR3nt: TGCGCCAGCAGTCTGGGGGGATCCGCTGGAAACACCATATATTTT
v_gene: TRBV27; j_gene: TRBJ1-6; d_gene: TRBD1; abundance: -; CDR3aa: CASSSGQFGNSPLHF; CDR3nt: TGTGCCAGCAGTTCGGGACAGTTTGGTAATTCACCCCTCCACTTT
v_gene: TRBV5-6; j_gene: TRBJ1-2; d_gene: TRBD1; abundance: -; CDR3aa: CASSFGRTGYGYTF; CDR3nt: TGTGCCAGCAGTTTTGGCAGGACAGGCTATGGCTACACCTTC
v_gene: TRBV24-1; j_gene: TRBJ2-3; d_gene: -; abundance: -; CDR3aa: CATRGGGTDTQYF; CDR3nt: TGTGCCACCAGGGGCGGGGGCACAGATACGCAGTATTTT
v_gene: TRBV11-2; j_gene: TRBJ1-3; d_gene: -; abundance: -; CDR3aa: CASSLSSTVRAAGNTIYF; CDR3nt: TGTGCCAGCAGCTTAAGTTCAACTGTCAGGGCGGCTGGAAACACCATATATTTT
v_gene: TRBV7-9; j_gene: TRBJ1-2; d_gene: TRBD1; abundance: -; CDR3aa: CASSQTGGNYGYTF; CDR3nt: TGTGCCAGCAGCCAGACAGGGGGAAACTATGGCTACACCTTC
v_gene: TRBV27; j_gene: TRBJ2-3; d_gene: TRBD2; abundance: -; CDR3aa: CASSFLVAGGTDTQYF; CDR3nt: TGTGCCAGCAGTTTTTTGGTAGCGGGGGGCACAGATACGCAGTATTTT
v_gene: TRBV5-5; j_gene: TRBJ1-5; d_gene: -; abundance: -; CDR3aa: CASSLQSGENQPQHF; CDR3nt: TGTGCCAGCAGCTTGCAGTCGGGGGAAAATCAGCCCCAGCATTTT
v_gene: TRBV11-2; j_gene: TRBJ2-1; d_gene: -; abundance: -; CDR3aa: CASSLSLRTNYNEQFF; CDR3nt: TGTGCCAGCAGCTTAAGTCTCAGGACTAACTACAATGAGCAGTTCTTC